This T cell receptor beta chain was found in a study of siplizumab effects on memory and regulatory T cells. The study's findings and limits: With siplizumab, cumulative frequency of CD4+ memory-derived alloreactive sequences dropped significantly. Sequences below about 10^-5 frequency were poorly captured. As a result, only a minor fraction of alloreactive clones mapped to unstimulated subsets.

Some clones are missing from TCRdb's copy, which holds only in-frame ones; the method was immunoSEQ multiplex PCR. The sample contains some 97,000 clones, over 90% of which appear only once. About this clone itself: Its antigen is not known.

Germline trimming cut 10 bases from V and 4 bases from J; bases unmatched to any gene: 6. This CDR3 is 13 amino acids long. CDR1 and CDR2 (germline): MNHEY, SVGAGI. Input material: non-Treg CD4+ T cells sorted from blood. The V gene is TRBV6-5, the J gene TRBJ1-5; 8 positions match TRBD1. This TCR derives from a human donor in good health. CDR3 amino acids: CATSDRENQPQHF. CDR3 bases: TGTGCCACCTCGGACAGGGAGAATCAGCCCCAGCATTTT.